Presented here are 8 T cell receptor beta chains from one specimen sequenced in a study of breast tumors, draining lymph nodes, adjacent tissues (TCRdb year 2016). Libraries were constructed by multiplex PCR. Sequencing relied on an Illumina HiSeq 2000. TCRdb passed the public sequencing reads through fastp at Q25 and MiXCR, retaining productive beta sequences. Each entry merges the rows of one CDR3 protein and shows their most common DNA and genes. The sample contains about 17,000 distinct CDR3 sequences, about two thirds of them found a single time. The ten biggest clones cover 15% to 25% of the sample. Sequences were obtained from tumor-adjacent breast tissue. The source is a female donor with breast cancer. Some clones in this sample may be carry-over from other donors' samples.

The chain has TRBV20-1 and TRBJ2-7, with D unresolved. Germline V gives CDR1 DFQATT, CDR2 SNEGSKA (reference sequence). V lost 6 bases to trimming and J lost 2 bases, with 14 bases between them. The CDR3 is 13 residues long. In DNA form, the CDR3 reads TGCAGTGCAAGGCCACCGCCGACCTACGAGCAGTACTTC. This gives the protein CSARPPPTYEQYF.

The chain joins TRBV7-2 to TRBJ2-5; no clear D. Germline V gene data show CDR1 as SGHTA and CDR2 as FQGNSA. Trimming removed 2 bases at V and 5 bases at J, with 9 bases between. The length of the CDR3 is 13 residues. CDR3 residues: CASSLYRWETQYF. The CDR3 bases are TGTGCCAGCAGCTTATACCGGTGGGAGACCCAGTACTTC.

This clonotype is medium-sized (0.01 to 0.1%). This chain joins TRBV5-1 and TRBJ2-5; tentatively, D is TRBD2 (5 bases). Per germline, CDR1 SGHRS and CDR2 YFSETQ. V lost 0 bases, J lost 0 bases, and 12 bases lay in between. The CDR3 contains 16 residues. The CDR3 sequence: CASSLGAGPNQETQYF. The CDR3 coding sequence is TGCGCCAGCAGCTTGGGGGCGGGTCCTAACCAAGAGACCCAGTACTTC.

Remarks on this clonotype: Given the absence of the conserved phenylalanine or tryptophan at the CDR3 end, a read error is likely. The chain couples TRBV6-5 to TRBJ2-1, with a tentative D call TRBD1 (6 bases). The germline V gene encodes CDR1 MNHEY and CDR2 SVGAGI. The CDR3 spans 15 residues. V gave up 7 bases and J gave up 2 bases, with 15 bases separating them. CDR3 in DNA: TGTGCCAGCACCAGACCCGGGACACCCTACAATGAGCAGTTCCTT. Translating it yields CASTRPGTPYNEQFL.

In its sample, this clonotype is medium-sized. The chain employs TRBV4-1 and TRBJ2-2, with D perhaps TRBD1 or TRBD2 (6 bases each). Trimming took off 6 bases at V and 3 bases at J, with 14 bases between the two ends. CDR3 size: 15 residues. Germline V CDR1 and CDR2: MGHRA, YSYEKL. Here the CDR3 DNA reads TGCGCCAGCAGAAAAGGGGGGACGGACACCGGGGAGCTGTTTTTT. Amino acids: CASRKGGTDTGELFF.

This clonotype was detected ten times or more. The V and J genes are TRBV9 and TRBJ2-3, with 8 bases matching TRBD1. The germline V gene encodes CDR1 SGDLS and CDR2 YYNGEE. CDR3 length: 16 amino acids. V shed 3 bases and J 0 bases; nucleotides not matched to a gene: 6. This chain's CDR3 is CASSARQGSSTDTQYF. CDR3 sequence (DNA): TGTGCCAGCAGCGCCCGACAGGGGTCTAGCACAGATACGCAGTATTTT.

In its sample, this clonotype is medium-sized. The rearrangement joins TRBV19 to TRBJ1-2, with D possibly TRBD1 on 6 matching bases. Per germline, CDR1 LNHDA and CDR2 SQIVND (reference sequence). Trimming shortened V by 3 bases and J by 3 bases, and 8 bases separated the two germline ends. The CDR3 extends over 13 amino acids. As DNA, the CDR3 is TGTGCCAGTAGTATGGGGGGCGACTATGGCTACACCTTC. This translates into CASSMGGDYGYTF.

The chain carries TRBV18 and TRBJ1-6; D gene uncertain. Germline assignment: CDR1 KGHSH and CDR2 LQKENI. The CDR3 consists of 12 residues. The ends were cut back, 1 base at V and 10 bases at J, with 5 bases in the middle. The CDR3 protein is CASSPRNSPLHF. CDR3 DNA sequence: TGTGCCAGCTCACCACGTAACTCACCCCTCCACTTT. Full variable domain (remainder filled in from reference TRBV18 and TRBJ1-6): NAGVMQNPRHLVRRRGQEARLRCSPMKGHSHVYWYRQLPEEGLKFMVYLQKENIIDESGMPKERFSAEFPKEGPSILRIQQVVRGDSAAYFCASSPRNSPLHFGNGTRLTVT.